This TCR beta chain was sequenced in a study of blood T cell repertoires in COVID-19. Original data processing: Estimates of nucleated cell counts were drawn from the amplification of reference gene primers. Only in-frame clones appear in the TCRdb table, and some are missing; sequencing was by immunoSEQ multiplex PCR. The V and J calls and clone size are taken from that table; D and trimming were inferred from the DNA. Here the sample spans 140,000 or so clones, around three quarters being singletons. In germline, CDR1 is LGHDT, CDR2 YNNKEL (reference sequence). CDR3 length equals 18 residues. The ends lost 4 bases at V and 1 base at J; junction bases unmatched: 11.

Specimen: peripheral blood. This TCR was recovered from a man aged 50-59 years with active or convalescent COVID-19. J is TRBJ2-1 and V is TRBV3-1 (or the pseudogene TRBV3-2); 9 nucleotides line up with TRBD2. The CDR3 spells CASSLFPAGGTSYNEQFF. CDR3 nucleotides: TGTGCCAGCAGCCTCTTCCCAGCGGGAGGTACTTCCTACAATGAGCAGTTCTTC.